This TCR beta chain was documented in a study of Ad26.COV2.S vaccination and SARS-CoV-2 variants. Whole-study context: Dosing was one shot or two shots 56 days apart.

This CDR3 contains 15 residues. V shed 1 base and J shed 3 bases, with 13 bases lying between them. Per germline, CDR1 SGHNT and CDR2 YENEEA. Described treatment: around 19 received Ad26.COV2.S at low or high dose, single or two shots; 5 received placebo; per-sample allocation not given. After the first vaccine or placebo injection, samples were drawn on day 63. An adult of 18-55 years in Boston served as donor. Participants' vaccine, an Ad26 vector, delivered Wuhan-strain SARS-CoV-2 spike. Study-wide results and caveats: Greater spike-specific TCR breadth was seen in vaccine recipients than in placebo recipients.

Sequenced by immunoSEQ multiplex PCR; TCRdb stores in-frame clones only, minus some. Of 300,000 to 500,000 clones in the sample, 75% to 90% were seen once. About this clone: The antigen remains unidentified.

The sequenced sample was peripheral blood, obtained in a trial of Ad26.COV2.S vaccine versus placebo. The V call is TRBV11-3, the J call TRBJ2-7, with unresolved D. This clonotype was obtained from a person aged 18-65 years who received the Ad26.COV2.S COVID-19 vaccine or a placebo. CDR3 region: CASSLGGSEIYEQYF. Here the CDR3 DNA reads TGTGCCAGCAGCTTAGGGGGAAGTGAGATCTACGAGCAGTACTTC.